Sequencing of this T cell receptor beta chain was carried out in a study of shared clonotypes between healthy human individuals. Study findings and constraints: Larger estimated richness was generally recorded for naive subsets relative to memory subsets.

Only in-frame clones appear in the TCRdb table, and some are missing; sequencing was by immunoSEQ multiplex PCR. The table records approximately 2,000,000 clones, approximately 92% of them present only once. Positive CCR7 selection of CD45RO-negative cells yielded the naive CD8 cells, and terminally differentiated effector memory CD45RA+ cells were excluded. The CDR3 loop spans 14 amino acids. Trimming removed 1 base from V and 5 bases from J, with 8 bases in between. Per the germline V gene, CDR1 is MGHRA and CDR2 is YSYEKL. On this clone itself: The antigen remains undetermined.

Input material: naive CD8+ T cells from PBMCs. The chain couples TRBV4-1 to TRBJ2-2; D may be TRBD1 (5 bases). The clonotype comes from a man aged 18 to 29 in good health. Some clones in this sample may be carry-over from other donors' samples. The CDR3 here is CASSQGGATGELFF. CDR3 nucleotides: TGCGCCAGCAGCCAAGGTGGGGCAACCGGGGAGCTGTTTTTT.